The next 16 T cell receptor beta chains were all read from a single sample in a study of control samples from healthy donors and cancer patients (dated by TCRdb to 2019 to 2021). To prepare the library, the immunoSEQ multiplex PCR assay was applied. TCRdb obtained this table from immuneACCESS and retained in-frame rearrangements with V and J assigned. These tables miss some clones; where compared with another copy, unresolved V genes account for less than half of the shortfall, and the remainder is unexplained. The sample yields 150,000 or so clones; 90% to 95% were counted once. The ten largest clones capture about 5.8% of the sample. The sequencing input was blood. These receptors were obtained from a man between 18 and 29 years old in good health.

The chain is built from TRBV5-1 and TRBJ1-6; TRBD1 is a possible D gene (5 bases). CDR1 is SGHRS, CDR2 YFSETQ, per germline. The length of the CDR3 is 13 residues. Trimming removed 4 bases from V and 10 bases from J, with 12 bases in between. CDR3 residues: CASSGTGESPLHF. The CDR3 region has the DNA TGCGCCAGCAGCGGGACGGGTGAGTCACCCCTCCACTTT.

The chain recombines TRBV14 with TRBJ2-1; a possible D gene is TRBD2 (5 bases). This CDR3 contains 16 residues. Germline values: CDR1 SGHDN, CDR2 FVKESK. V lost 4 bases, J lost 1 base, and 14 bases lay in between. CDR3 residues: CASSLPARGSYNEQFF. The CDR3 nucleotides are TGTGCCAGCAGCCTACCTGCTCGGGGTTCCTACAATGAGCAGTTCTTC.

This clone was found once. The CDR3 loop reads CASSSGGVRYEQYF. Written as DNA, the CDR3 is TGTGCCAGCAGCTCAGGGGGCGTTCGGTACGAGCAGTACTTC. V gene TRBV11-2 combines with J gene TRBJ2-7; 8 nucleotides align to TRBD1. V lost 4 bases, J lost 4 bases, and 6 bases stayed unmatched. Germline CDR1 reads SGHAT; CDR2 reads FQNNGV. This CDR3 is 14 amino acids long.

This rearrangement joins TRBV6-5 to TRBJ1-2, with D hard to call. V gave up 7 bases and J gave up 3 bases, with 12 bases separating them. The CDR3 contains 13 residues. Germline CDR1 is MNHEY and CDR2 is SVGAGI. For the CDR3, the DNA is TGTGCCAGCACCCAAAGCCAATACTATGGCTACACCTTC. Its translation: CASTQSQYYGYTF.

The rearrangement links TRBV5-4 to TRBJ1-3; weak D call: TRBD1 (5 bases). The CDR3 is made up of 15 amino acids. CDR1 SGHNT and CDR2 YYREEE come from the germline V gene (reference sequence). V lost 0 bases and J lost 1, with 8 bases in between. CDR3 coding DNA: TGTGCCAGCAGCTTGGACGGGGGTTCTGGAAACACCATATATTTT. Its protein is CASSLDGGSGNTIYF.

The chain recombines TRBV9 with TRBJ2-1, with D tentatively TRBD2 (5 bases). The germline V gene encodes CDR1 SGDLS and CDR2 YYNGEE. The ends were cut back, 0 bases at V and 6 bases at J, with 10 bases in the middle. This CDR3 is built from 14 residues. The CDR3 protein is CASSVGSGGNEQFF. CDR3 sequence (DNA): TGTGCCAGCAGCGTAGGAAGCGGAGGCAATGAGCAGTTCTTC.

This chain connects TRBV11-2 to TRBJ2-3; TRBD2 aligns across 12 bases. The CDR3 spans 18 residues. J lost 2 bases, V lost 3 bases, and 9 bases had no gene match. CDR1 is SGHAT, CDR2 FQNNGV, per germline. The CDR3: CASSFRLAGDGNTDTQYF. CDR3 sequence (DNA): TGTGCCAGCAGCTTCAGACTAGCGGGAGATGGAAACACAGATACGCAGTATTTT.

The V gene is TRBV25-1, the J gene TRBJ1-2; D not certain. Germline CDR1 and CDR2: MGHDK and SYGVNS. The V end lost 5 bases, the J end lost 4 bases, and 17 bases lay between the germline ends. CDR3 length equals 15 residues. The DNA of the CDR3 is TGTGCCAGCAGTCGTCGCCAGGACTTCTCCTATGGCTACACCTTC. Protein: CASSRRQDFSYGYTF.

The J gene is TRBJ1-3, the V gene TRBV14; D unresolved. V lost 1 base and J 2 bases, leaving 3 bases between the germline ends. This CDR3 comprises 13 residues. Germline V CDR1 and CDR2: SGHDN, FVKESK. The CDR3 coding sequence is TGTGCCAGCAGCCAAGTCGCTGGAAACACCATATATTTT. Translating it yields CASSQVAGNTIYF.

The chain is built from TRBV7-3 and TRBJ2-1, with 14 nucleotides matching TRBD2. This CDR3 is built from 16 residues. V dropped 5 bases and J dropped 10; count of bases not matched to a gene: 10. Per the germline V gene, CDR1 is SGHTA and CDR2 is FQGTGA. The CDR3: CASSPTGLAGVDEQFF. The CDR3 nucleotides are TGTGCCAGCAGCCCGACGGGACTAGCGGGAGTTGACGAGCAGTTCTTC.

The chain employs TRBV2 and TRBJ1-4; D gene ambiguous. CDR1 is SNHLY and CDR2 is FYNNEI in the germline V gene. Trimming removed 2 bases at V and 5 bases at J, with 12 bases between. The CDR3 sequence is 15 residues long. CDR3 in DNA: TGTGCCAGCAGTGAAAGAACACCGGAAAATGAAAAACTGTTTTTT. Amino acid sequence: CASSERTPENEKLFF.

This chain joins TRBV3-1 (or the pseudogene TRBV3-2) and TRBJ2-5; D is possibly TRBD1 or TRBD2 (6 bases each). The V and J ends lost 7 bases and 3 bases respectively, with 12 bases between them. The CDR3 is 13 amino acids. CDR1 and CDR2 from the germline V gene are LGHDT and YNNKEL (reference sequence). The CDR3 nucleotides are TGTGCCAGCACCCCGAGGGGGGAAGAGACCCAGTACTTC. Protein: CASTPRGEETQYF.

This clone is a singleton in its sample. The rearrangement uses TRBV5-6 and TRBJ1-2, with a possible D match to TRBD1 (6 bases). Germline CDR1 is SGHDT and CDR2 is YYEEEE. The CDR3 is made up of 16 amino acids. The ends were cut back, 3 bases at V and 7 bases at J, with 22 bases in the middle. The CDR3 sequence is CASSSPRGHLRSGYTF. As DNA, the CDR3 is TGTGCCAGCAGCTCCCCCAGGGGCCACCTTAGGAGTGGCTACACCTTC.

The rearrangement links TRBV12-3 or TRBV12-4 to TRBJ2-3, with D uncertain. V gave up 5 bases and J gave up 1 base, with 4 bases separating them. This CDR3 comprises 12 residues. The CDR3 DNA follows: TGTGCCAGCAGTCCGGGCACAGATACGCAGTATTTT. It is translated as CASSPGTDTQYF.

This chain joins TRBV2 and TRBJ1-1, with TRBD1 matching 8 bases. This CDR3 has 15 amino acids. J gave up 1 base and V 6 bases, and 7 bases lay outside the gene matches. The germline V gene encodes CDR1 SNHLY and CDR2 FYNNEI. Here the CDR3 DNA reads TGTGCCAGCAGGACCCACGGACAGGGGAACACTGAAGCTTTCTTT. Protein sequence: CASRTHGQGNTEAFF. Using reference TRBV2 and TRBJ1-1 for the parts outside the CDR3, the full variable domain is EPEVTQTPSHQVTQMGQEVILRCVPISNHLYFYWYRQILGQKVEFLVSFYNNEISEKSEIFDDQFSVERPDGSNFTLKIRSTKLEDSAMYFCASRTHGQGNTEAFFGQGTRLTVV.

The V call is TRBV6-2 or TRBV6-3, the J call TRBJ2-7, with a tentative D call TRBD1 (5 bases). Looked up from germline, CDR1 is MNHEY and CDR2 is SVGEGT. V dropped 3 bases and J dropped 0 bases, with 18 bases sitting between them. The CDR3 totals 17 residues. The CDR3 DNA follows: TGTGCCAGCAGTTATGGGGCCCCCGACCTCTTCTCCTACGAGCAGTACTTC. It specifies CASSYGAPDLFSYEQYF.